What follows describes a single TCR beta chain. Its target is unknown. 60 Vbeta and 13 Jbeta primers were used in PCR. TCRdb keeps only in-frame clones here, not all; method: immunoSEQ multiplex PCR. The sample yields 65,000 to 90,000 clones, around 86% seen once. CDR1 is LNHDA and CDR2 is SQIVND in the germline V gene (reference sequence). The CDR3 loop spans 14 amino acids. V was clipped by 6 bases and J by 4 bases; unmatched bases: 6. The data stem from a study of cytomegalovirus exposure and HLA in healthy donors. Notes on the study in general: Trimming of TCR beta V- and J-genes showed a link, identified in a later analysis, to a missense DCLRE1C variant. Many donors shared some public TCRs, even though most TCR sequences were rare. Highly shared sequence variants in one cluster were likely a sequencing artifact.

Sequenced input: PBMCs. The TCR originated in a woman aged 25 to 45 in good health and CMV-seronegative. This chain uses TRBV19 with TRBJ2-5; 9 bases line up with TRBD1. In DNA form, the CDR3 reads TGTGCCAGTAGGACACAGGGGGCGGGAGAGACCCAGTACTTC. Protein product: CASRTQGAGETQYF.